A selection of T cell receptor beta chains follows, all from one sample in a study of cytomegalovirus exposure and HLA in healthy donors. Sequenced by immunoSEQ multiplex PCR; TCRdb stores in-frame clones only, minus some. This sample's clone table lists roughly 80,000 clones. Sample: PBMCs. The receptor source for this set is a woman aged 25-40 years in good health and CMV-seronegative. Both conserved end residues are part of each CDR3. A D gene is named only where the DNA matches it firmly.

J gene	D gene	V gene	CDR3 protein	CDR3 DNA
TRBJ1-6	-	TRBV18	CASSPVAGSTYNSPLHF	TGTGCCAGCTCACCCGTTGCAGGGTCGACGTATAATTCACCCCTCCACTTT
TRBJ2-4	TRBD1	TRBV4-1	CASSLVRGQNIQYF	TGCGCCAGCAGCCTCGTTAGGGGGCAGAACATTCAGTACTTC
TRBJ1-1	-	TRBV30	CAWSVTGATEAFF	TGTGCCTGGAGTGTAACAGGAGCCACTGAAGCTTTCTTT
TRBJ2-2	-	TRBV7-8	CASSSLRGGNTGELFF	TGTGCCAGCAGCTCCTTAAGGGGGGGGAACACCGGGGAGCTGTTTTTT
TRBJ1-6	-	TRBV7-9	CASSLVLGDTSHLHF	TGTGCCAGCAGCTTAGTATTGGGGGACACCTCACACCTCCACTTT
TRBJ2-1	-	TRBV11-3	CASSSRRTANEQFF	TGTGCCAGCAGCTCCAGACGGACAGCGAATGAGCAGTTCTTC
TRBJ1-6	-	TRBV30	CAWSIQGHNSPLHF	TGTGCCTGGAGTATACAGGGACATAATTCACCCCTCCACTTT
TRBJ1-1	-	TRBV5-1	CASSLGAGLNTEAFF	TGCGCCAGCAGCTTGGGGGCAGGGCTGAACACTGAAGCTTTCTTT
TRBJ2-7	-	TRBV11-2	CASSLGYGQYF	TGTGCCAGCAGCTTAGGCTACGGGCAGTACTTC
TRBJ2-7	TRBD2	TRBV27	CASSLTSGSPEQYF	TGTGCCAGCAGTTTGACTAGCGGGAGTCCCGAGCAGTACTTC
TRBJ1-2	-	TRBV27	CASSPTRQPGWGYTF	TGTGCCAGCAGTCCCACGAGACAACCGGGATGGGGCTACACCTTC
TRBJ1-6	TRBD1	TRBV7-2	CASSPGDRVSPLHF	TGTGCCAGCAGCCCCGGGGACAGGGTCTCACCCCTCCACTTT
TRBJ1-1	TRBD1	TRBV7-8	CASSQRDRGVTEAFF	TGTGCCAGCAGCCAAAGGGACAGGGGCGTAACTGAAGCTTTCTTT
TRBJ2-5	TRBD1	TRBV5-1	CASSLGDRVGLETQYF	TGCGCCAGCAGCTTGGGGGACAGGGTTGGTTTGGAGACCCAGTACTTC
TRBJ2-7	TRBD2	TRBV18	CASSPAGLAGFYEQYF	TGTGCCAGCTCACCCGCGGGACTAGCGGGATTCTACGAGCAGTACTTC
TRBJ2-1	-	TRBV7-2	CASSLRNRDEQFF	TGTGCCAGCAGCTTGCGAAACAGGGATGAGCAGTTCTTC
TRBJ2-1	TRBD2	TRBV9	CASSVGSSGRNEQFF	TGTGCCAGCAGCGTAGGTTCGAGCGGGAGGAATGAGCAGTTCTTC
TRBJ2-7	TRBD1	TRBV5-6	CASSEDRDYEQYF	TGTGCCAGCAGCGAGGACAGGGACTACGAGCAGTACTTC
TRBJ2-1	TRBD2	TRBV18	CASSPPGLAGGNEQFF	TGTGCCAGCTCACCACCGGGACTAGCGGGGGGCAATGAGCAGTTCTTC
TRBJ2-1	-	TRBV9	CASSVVSSYNEQFF	TGTGCCAGCAGCGTAGTGAGCTCCTACAATGAGCAGTTCTTC
TRBJ2-7	TRBD1	TRBV7-9	CASSLGGPGGYEQYF	TGTGCCAGCAGCCTAGGGGGCCCAGGGGGATACGAGCAGTACTTC
TRBJ1-2	-	TRBV6-6	CASLISAGGYGYTF	TGTGCCAGCTTGATTTCGGCAGGCGGGTATGGCTACACCTTC
TRBJ1-1	-	TRBV5-6	CASSLQVYTEAFF	TGTGCCAGCAGCTTACAGGTGTACACTGAAGCTTTCTTT
TRBJ2-7	TRBD1	TRBV15	CATRGTGEWDEQYF	TGTGCCACCAGGGGGACAGGGGAATGGGACGAGCAGTACTTC
TRBJ2-7	-	TRBV25-1	CASMGAAGRSYEQYF	TGTGCCAGCATGGGGGCGGCAGGGCGCTCCTACGAGCAGTACTTC
TRBJ2-1	-	TRBV6-5	CASSSTGGMVF	TGTGCCAGCAGTTCAACGGGGGGCATGGTCTTC
TRBJ2-7	-	TRBV27	CASSLSGQLEQYF	TGTGCCAGCAGTTTATCTGGACAGCTAGAGCAGTACTTC
TRBJ2-7	-	TRBV30	CAWRHTGQGSYEQYF	TGTGCCTGGAGGCATACCGGGCAGGGAAGCTACGAGCAGTACTTC
TRBJ2-1	TRBD2	TRBV30	CAWSTGTSISYNEQFF	TGTGCCTGGAGTACCGGGACTAGTATTTCCTACAATGAGCAGTTCTTC
TRBJ1-5	-	TRBV5-5	CASSLGQASNQPQHF	TGTGCCAGCAGCTTGGGACAGGCCAGCAATCAGCCCCAGCATTTT
TRBJ2-3	-	TRBV12-1	CASTLTFETSGVHTQYF	TGTGCCAGCACCCTAACCTTCGAGACTAGCGGGGTACATACGCAGTATTTT
TRBJ2-7	TRBD1	TRBV10-3	CAIRDRDGYEQYF	TGTGCCATCAGGGACAGGGATGGCTACGAGCAGTACTTC
TRBJ2-2	TRBD1	TRBV19	CASSIDRGTAGELFF	TGTGCCAGTAGTATAGACAGGGGGACCGCCGGGGAGCTGTTTTTT
TRBJ2-7	TRBD1	TRBV29-1	CSVERYTGGISYEQYF	TGCAGCGTTGAGAGATATACAGGGGGAATCTCCTACGAGCAGTACTTC
TRBJ2-1	TRBD1	TRBV2	CASSPTGGSYNEQFF	TGTGCCAGCAGTCCCACAGGGGGCTCCTACAATGAGCAGTTCTTC
TRBJ1-2	TRBD1	TRBV30	CAWSERGPNYGYTF	TGTGCCTGGAGTGAGAGGGGGCCTAACTATGGCTACACCTTC
TRBJ1-1	TRBD1	TRBV18	CASSRLDRGTEAFF	TGTGCCAGCTCTCGACTTGACAGGGGGACTGAAGCTTTCTTT
TRBJ2-3	TRBD2	TRBV7-8	CASTRTSGRDTQYF	TGTGCCAGCACCCGGACTAGCGGGAGGGATACGCAGTATTTT
TRBJ2-2	TRBD2	TRBV7-8	CASSTRGLAGLTGELFF	TGTGCCAGCAGCACCCGGGGACTAGCGGGATTAACCGGGGAGCTGTTTTTT
TRBJ2-7	-	TRBV27	CASSLSWTAEQYF	TGTGCCAGCAGTTTATCTTGGACAGCCGAGCAGTACTTC
TRBJ1-1	TRBD1	TRBV5-4	CASSPTGESLVLNTEAFF	TGTGCCAGCAGCCCGACAGGGGAAAGTTTGGTTCTGAACACTGAAGCTTTCTTT
TRBJ1-1	-	TRBV7-8	CASRNVVGDEAFF	TGTGCCAGCAGGAACGTCGTGGGAGATGAAGCTTTCTTT
TRBJ1-2	TRBD1	TRBV7-2	CASSYGTGVQYGYTF	TGTGCCAGCAGCTACGGGACAGGGGTCCAATATGGCTACACCTTC